The next 23 T cell receptor beta chains were all read from a single sample in a study of blood T cell repertoires in COVID-19. Assay used: immunoSEQ multiplex PCR; TCRdb lists only in-frame clones, some missing. The profile covers about 200,000 clones, with 84% appearing a single time and less than 15% taken by the ten largest. What was sequenced was peripheral blood. The receptors here all came from a human donor in a cohort sampled during active COVID-19.

The V and J genes are TRBV28 and TRBJ1-4, with 7 bases matching TRBD1. The CDR3 runs 15 residues. V was clipped by 6 bases and J by 5 bases; unmatched bases: 9. Germline V lookup: CDR1 MDHEN, CDR2 SYDVKM. CDR3 region: CASRDPGTENEKLFF. CDR3 sequence (DNA): TGTGCCAGCAGAGATCCCGGGACAGAAAATGAAAAACTGTTTTTT.

The chain combines TRBV6-6 with TRBJ2-5, with TRBD2 matching over 15 bases. The ends lost 4 bases at V and 5 bases at J; junction bases unmatched: 5. The CDR3 is made up of 16 amino acids. Germline V lookup: CDR1 MNHNY, CDR2 SVGAGI (reference sequence). The CDR3 loop is CASSSGLAGGPETQYF. The CDR3 DNA reads as TGTGCCAGCAGTTCCGGACTAGCGGGAGGGCCGGAGACCCAGTACTTC.

This chain uses TRBV9 with TRBJ1-1; 10 bases line up with TRBD1. J lost 1 base, V lost 1 base, and 4 bases had no gene match. The CDR3 spans 16 residues. The germline V gene has CDR1 SGDLS and CDR2 YYNGEE. CDR3 sequence: CASSVTGQGGNTEAFF. CDR3 sequence (DNA): TGTGCCAGCAGCGTAACCGGACAGGGGGGGAACACTGAAGCTTTCTTT.

This sequence joins TRBV19 and TRBJ2-5, with a tentative D call TRBD1 (5 bases). Germline loops: CDR1 LNHDA, CDR2 SQIVND (reference sequence). Trimming shortened V by 4 bases and J by 2 bases, and 11 bases separated the two germline ends. The CDR3 is 14 amino acids. CDR3 amino acids: CASSTGYTQETQYF. CDR3 DNA sequence: TGTGCCAGTAGTACAGGGTACACACAAGAGACCCAGTACTTC.

This chain joins TRBV30 and TRBJ1-2, with 9 positions matching TRBD1. CDR3 size: 15 residues. Losses at the gene ends were 3 bases for V and 4 bases for J; bases not matched to a gene: 9. From germline, CDR1 is GTSNPN and CDR2 SVGIG (reference sequence). CDR3 amino acids: CAWSLTGGTGYGYTF. In DNA form, the CDR3 reads TGTGCCTGGAGCCTGACAGGGGGTACTGGCTATGGCTACACCTTC.

The gene calls are TRBV3-1 (or the pseudogene TRBV3-2) and TRBJ2-7; the D gene is possibly TRBD1 (5 bases). The germline V and J ends were trimmed by 6 bases and 1 base, with 13 bases remaining between them. Per the germline V gene, CDR1 is LGHDT and CDR2 is YNNKEL (reference sequence). CDR3 length: 14 amino acids. CDR3 sequence: CASSRQFFSYEQYF. The DNA of the CDR3 is TGTGCCAGCAGTCGACAGTTCTTTTCCTACGAGCAGTACTTC.

V is TRBV13 and J is TRBJ2-7; TRBD1 aligns across 8 bases. The J segment lost 1 base and the V segment lost 8 bases, leaving 7 bases of the junction unmatched. CDR1 and CDR2 (germline): PRHDT, FYEKMQ (reference sequence). The CDR3 contains 14 residues. CDR3 nucleotides: TGTGCCAGCTCACCTACAGGGGGATCCTACGAGCAGTACTTC. Translating it yields CASSPTGGSYEQYF.

The J gene is TRBJ2-2, the V gene TRBV15, with TRBD2 matching 9 bases. Germline V lookup: CDR1 LNHNV, CDR2 YYDKDF (reference sequence). Germline trimming cut 3 bases from V and 2 bases from J; bases unmatched to any gene: 10. CDR3 length: 18 amino acids. The CDR3 reads CATSRRGISGGNTGELFF. DNA of the CDR3: TGTGCCACCAGCAGGAGAGGGATTAGCGGGGGAAACACCGGGGAGCTGTTTTTT.

This rearrangement joins TRBV7-8 to TRBJ1-2; 10 bases fit TRBD1. The CDR3 totals 15 residues. CDR1 SGHVS and CDR2 FQNEAQ come from the germline V gene. V was pared by 5 bases and J by 5 bases, with 8 bases of the junction left unmatched. CDR3 bases: TGTGCCAGCAGCCCCCAGGACAGGGGGTTGTATGGCTACACCTTC. It yields the protein CASSPQDRGLYGYTF.

The V and J genes are TRBV5-1 and TRBJ2-7; 9 bases align to TRBD1. The CDR3 spans 15 residues. The J segment lost 5 bases and the V segment lost 0 bases, leaving 6 bases of the junction unmatched. Germline values: CDR1 SGHRS, CDR2 YFSETQ. In DNA, the CDR3 is TGCGCCAGCAGCTTGGGTGGGACAGGGTCCCACGAGCAGTACTTC. Translation gives CASSLGGTGSHEQYF.

The chain joins TRBV24-1 to TRBJ1-5; no definite D call. CDR3 size: 13 residues. Germline V gene sequence: CDR1 KGHDR, CDR2 SFDVKD. Between the trimmed V and J ends, which lost 4 bases and 3 bases, there was a span of 6 bases. CDR3 protein: CATSESHNQPQHF. For the CDR3, the DNA is TGTGCCACCAGTGAAAGCCACAATCAGCCCCAGCATTTT.

The chain joins TRBV5-6 to TRBJ1-2, with 8 positions matching TRBD1. Looked up from germline, CDR1 is SGHDT and CDR2 is YYEEEE. The CDR3 is 16 amino acids. Trimming cost V 3 bases and J 4 bases; bases outside gene matches: 11. The CDR3 nucleotides read TGTGCCAGCAGCTATGGCCGACAGGGGATGATCTATGGCTACACCTTC. Translated: CASSYGRQGMIYGYTF.

The chain employs TRBV7-8 and TRBJ2-7; 7 nucleotides align to TRBD1. The CDR3 sequence is 12 residues long. Germline V gives CDR1 SGHVS, CDR2 FQNEAQ. J gave up 6 bases and V 4 bases, and 3 bases lay outside the gene matches. The CDR3 loop reads CASSYNRGEQYF. Here the CDR3 DNA reads TGTGCCAGCAGCTACAACAGGGGCGAGCAGTACTTC.

The chain recombines TRBV27 with TRBJ2-2; D is perhaps TRBD2 (5 bases). CDR3 size: 15 residues. Trimming shortened V by 7 bases and J by 2 bases, and 14 bases separated the two germline ends. Germline CDR1 MNHEY, CDR2 SMNVEV (reference sequence). The CDR3 DNA reads TGTGCCAGCAAAGGTGGTGGACTTAACACCGGGGAGCTGTTTTTT. It yields the protein CASKGGGLNTGELFF.

The chain combines TRBV28 with TRBJ1-1; the match to TRBD1 covers 8 bases. The CDR3 is 15 amino acids. J lost 1 base, V lost 5 bases, and 6 bases had no gene match. The germline V gene has CDR1 MDHEN and CDR2 SYDVKM. The CDR3 DNA reads TGTGCCAGCAGTCCCCGACAGGGGACGAACACTGAAGCTTTCTTT. It specifies CASSPRQGTNTEAFF. Based on the CDR3 plus reference TRBV28 and TRBJ1-1, the full variable domain is DVKVTQSSRYLVKRTGEKVFLECVQDMDHENMFWYRQDPGLGLRLIYFSYDVKMKEKGDIPEGYSVSREKKERFSLILESASTNQTSMYLCASSPRQGTNTEAFFGQGTRLTVV.

This clone was detected once. This rearrangement joins TRBV5-5 to TRBJ2-7, with 13 bases fitting TRBD2. Per germline, CDR1 SGHKS and CDR2 YYEKEE (reference sequence). CDR3 length equals 16 residues. Losses at the gene ends were 4 bases for V and 2 bases for J; bases not matched to a gene: 6. The CDR3 loop is CASSIQLAGGPYEQYF. The CDR3 nucleotides are TGTGCCAGCAGCATACAACTAGCGGGAGGGCCCTACGAGCAGTACTTC. Looking up the rest from reference TRBV5-5 and TRBJ2-7 gives the full variable domain: DAGVTQSPTHLIKTRGQQVTLRCSPISGHKSVSWYQQVLGQGPQFIFQYYEKEERGRGNFPDRFSARQFPNYSSELNVNALLLGDSALYLCASSIQLAGGPYEQYFGPGTRLTVT.

This chain uses TRBV5-1 with TRBJ2-3, with 10 bases matching TRBD2. With 6 bases clipped from V and 5 bases from J, the junction kept 3 bases outside the gene matches. Germline-derived CDR1 and CDR2 are SGHRS and YFSETQ. The CDR3 loop spans 13 amino acids. The CDR3 DNA is TGCGCCAGCATAGCTAGCGGGGGAGATACGCAGTATTTT. This translates into CASIASGGDTQYF.

The chain employs TRBV15 and TRBJ1-4, with 9 bases matching TRBD1. Trimming cost V 3 bases and J 5 bases; bases outside gene matches: 1. Germline CDR1 is LNHNV and CDR2 is YYDKDF (reference sequence). The CDR3 totals 14 residues. CDR3 in DNA: TGTGCCACCAGCAGGGGACAGGGAAATGAAAAACTGTTTTTT. The encoded protein is CATSRGQGNEKLFF. Together with reference TRBV15 and TRBJ1-4, the CDR3 gives the full variable domain: DAMVIQNPRYQVTQFGKPVTLSCSQTLNHNVMYWYQQKSSQAPKLLFHYYDKDFNNEADTPDNFQSRRPNTSFCFLDIRSPGLGDTAMYLCATSRGQGNEKLFFGSGTQLSVL.

The chain employs TRBV12-5 and TRBJ2-5; 7 nucleotides agree with TRBD1. Germline loops: CDR1 LGHNT, CDR2 FRNRAP. V dropped 2 bases and J dropped 3; count of bases not matched to a gene: 6. The CDR3 length is 15 residues. The CDR3 is CASGLLRTGKETQYF. CDR3 coding DNA: TGTGCTAGTGGTTTGCTCCGGACAGGTAAAGAGACCCAGTACTTC.

Many counts were recorded for this clone. The chain combines TRBV10-3 with TRBJ2-1; D perhaps matches TRBD2 (5 bases). Germline-derived CDR1 and CDR2 are ENHRY and SYGVKD. The CDR3 loop spans 14 amino acids. V dropped 6 bases and J dropped 9 bases, with 18 bases sitting between them. CDR3 residues: CAISPSTGGVEQFF. The CDR3 nucleotides are TGTGCCATCAGCCCCTCAACCGGAGGCGTTGAGCAGTTCTTC.

The chain joins TRBV5-5 to TRBJ2-7; D unresolved. Germline V lookup: CDR1 SGHKS, CDR2 YYEKEE (reference sequence). V lost 0 bases and J 0 bases, leaving 7 bases between the germline ends. The CDR3 has 14 amino acids. The CDR3 DNA sequence: TGTGCCAGCAGCTTGGTGTCAGACTCCTACGAGCAGTACTTC. Translation: CASSLVSDSYEQYF.

V usage is TRBV5-1 and J usage is TRBJ1-1; D gene unclear. The CDR3 sequence is 14 residues long. The germline V and J ends were trimmed by 2 bases and 1 base, with 9 bases remaining between them. Germline CDR1 is SGHRS and CDR2 is YFSETQ. The CDR3 coding sequence is TGCGCCAGCAGCTTCCGGGAGAGGAACACTGAAGCTTTCTTT. Its translation: CASSFRERNTEAFF.

The chain couples TRBV5-8 to TRBJ1-1; 12 nucleotides agree with TRBD1. This CDR3 comprises 16 residues. The germline gives CDR1 SGHTS, CDR2 YDEGEE. J was trimmed by 3 bases and V by 5 bases; bases with no gene match: 8. CDR3 amino acids: CASSPGQGALDTEAFF. CDR3 in DNA: TGTGCCAGCAGTCCGGGACAGGGGGCTTTGGACACTGAAGCTTTCTTT.